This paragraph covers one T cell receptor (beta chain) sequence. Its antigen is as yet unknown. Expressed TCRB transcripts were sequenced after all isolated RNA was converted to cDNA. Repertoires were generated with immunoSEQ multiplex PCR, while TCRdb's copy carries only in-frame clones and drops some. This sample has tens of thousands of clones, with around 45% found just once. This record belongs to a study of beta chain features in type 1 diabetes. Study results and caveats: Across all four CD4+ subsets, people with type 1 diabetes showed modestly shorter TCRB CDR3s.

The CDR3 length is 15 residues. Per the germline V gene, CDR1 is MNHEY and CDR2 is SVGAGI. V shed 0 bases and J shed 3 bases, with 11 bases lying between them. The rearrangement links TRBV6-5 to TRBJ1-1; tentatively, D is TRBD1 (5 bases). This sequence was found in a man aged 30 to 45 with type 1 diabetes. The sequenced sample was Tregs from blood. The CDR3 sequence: CASSYSGRVDTEAFF. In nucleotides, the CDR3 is TGTGCCAGCAGTTACTCCGGCAGGGTGGACACTGAAGCTTTCTTT.